The 5 T cell receptor beta chains presented below share a single source sample, sequenced in a study of blood T cell repertoires in COVID-19. The table came from immunoSEQ multiplex PCR; TCRdb's copy has only in-frame clones and leaves some out. Among more than 200,000 clones listed, around four fifths were seen once. Material: peripheral blood. All receptors derive from a woman aged 45-60 years with acute or convalescent COVID-19.

The chain couples TRBV15 to TRBJ2-7; perhaps TRBD2 as D (6 bases). CDR3 length: 15 residues. Germline loops: CDR1 LNHNV, CDR2 YYDKDF (reference sequence). V lost 0 bases and J 6 bases, leaving 15 bases between the germline ends. DNA for the CDR3: TGTGCCACCAGCAGAGATATGGGCTCCGGGGGCGAGCAGTACTTC. Translation gives CATSRDMGSGGEQYF.

The chain recombines TRBV28 with TRBJ2-3, with a possible D match to TRBD1 (6 bases). Trimming shortened V by 5 bases and J by 0 bases, and 12 bases separated the two germline ends. Per germline, CDR1 MDHEN and CDR2 SYDVKM. The CDR3 covers 15 residues. The CDR3 DNA reads TGTGCCAGCAGTGCGACAGGTGCTAGCACAGATACGCAGTATTTT. Translating gives CASSATGASTDTQYF.

This clone was picked up a small number of times. The chain joins TRBV19 to TRBJ1-1; 8 bases line up with TRBD1. Unmatched junction bases numbered 8, after V lost 2 bases and J lost 3 bases. CDR3 size: 16 residues. Germline assignment: CDR1 LNHDA and CDR2 SQIVND (reference sequence). This CDR3 reads CASSISRTGKDTEAFF. For the CDR3, the DNA is TGTGCCAGTAGTATATCCCGGACAGGGAAAGACACTGAAGCTTTCTTT.

The chain joins TRBV7-2 to TRBJ2-1; D perhaps matches TRBD1 (6 bases). This CDR3 is 15 amino acids long. Between the trimmed V and J ends, which lost 0 bases and 6 bases, there was a span of 12 bases. Germline V gene lookup returns CDR1 SGHTA and CDR2 FQGNSA. The CDR3, as DNA: TGTGCCAGCAGCTTAGCTCCCGGGACACTCAATGAGCAGTTCTTC. This gives the protein CASSLAPGTLNEQFF.

The chain carries TRBV4-2 and TRBJ2-1, with 10 bases fitting TRBD2. CDR3 length: 17 amino acids. The germline V gene encodes CDR1 LGHNA and CDR2 YNFKEQ. V gave up 0 bases and J gave up 7 bases; unmatched junction bases: 9. The CDR3 coding sequence is TGTGCCAGCAGCCAAGATCAAGCTAGCGGGAGTTTAAATGAGCAGTTCTTC. Protein sequence: CASSQDQASGSLNEQFF.